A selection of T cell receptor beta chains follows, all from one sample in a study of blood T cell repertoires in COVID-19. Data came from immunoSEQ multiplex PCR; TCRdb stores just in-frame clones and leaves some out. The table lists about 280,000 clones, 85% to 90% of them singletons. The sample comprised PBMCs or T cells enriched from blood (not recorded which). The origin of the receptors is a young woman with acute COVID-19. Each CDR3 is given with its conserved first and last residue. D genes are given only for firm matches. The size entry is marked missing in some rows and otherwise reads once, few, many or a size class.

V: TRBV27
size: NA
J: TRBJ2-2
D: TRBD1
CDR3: CASSYRQGGELFF
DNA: TGTGCCAGCAGTTACAGACAGGGCGGGGAGCTGTTTTTT

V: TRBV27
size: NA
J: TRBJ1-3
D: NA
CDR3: CASSLSPSSGNTIYF
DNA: TGTGCCAGCAGTTTATCGCCCAGCTCTGGAAACACCATATATTTT

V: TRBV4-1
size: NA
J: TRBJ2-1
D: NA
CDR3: CASSQADTRSYNEQFF
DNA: TGCGCCAGCAGCCAAGCGGACACGCGCTCCTACAATGAGCAGTTCTTC

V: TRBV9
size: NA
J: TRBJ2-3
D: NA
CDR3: CASSVEVSFTDTQYF
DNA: TGTGCCAGCAGCGTAGAAGTTAGCTTCACAGATACGCAGTATTTT

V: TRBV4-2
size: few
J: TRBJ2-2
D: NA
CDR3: CASSQRDIPRVNTGELFF
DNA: TGTGCCAGCAGCCAAAGGGACATCCCACGGGTGAACACCGGGGAGCTGTTTTTT

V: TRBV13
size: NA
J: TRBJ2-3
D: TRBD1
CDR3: CASSYRTGAASTDTQYF
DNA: TGTGCCAGCAGCTACCGGACAGGGGCCGCTAGCACAGATACGCAGTATTTT

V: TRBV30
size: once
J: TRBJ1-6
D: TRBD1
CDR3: CAWTTGPLLNSPLHF
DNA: TGTGCCTGGACGACAGGGCCCCTCCTTAATTCACCCCTCCACTTT

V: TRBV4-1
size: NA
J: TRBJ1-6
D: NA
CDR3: CASSQPRQGHRSPLHF
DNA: TGCGCCAGCAGCCAACCACGCCAGGGTCATAGATCACCCCTCCACTTT

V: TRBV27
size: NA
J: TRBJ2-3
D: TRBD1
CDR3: CASSSRDRSTDTQYF
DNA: TGTGCCAGCAGTAGCCGGGACAGGAGCACAGATACGCAGTATTTT

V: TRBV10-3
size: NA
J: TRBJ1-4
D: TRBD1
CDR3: CAPTRTGSNEKLFF
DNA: TGTGCCCCCACCAGGACAGGGAGCAATGAAAAACTGTTTTTT

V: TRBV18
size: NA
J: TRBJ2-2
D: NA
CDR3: CASSPHPSGELFF
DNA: TGTGCCAGCTCACCACATCCGTCGGGGGAGCTGTTTTTT

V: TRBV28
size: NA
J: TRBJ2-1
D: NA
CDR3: CASSLREPYNEQFF
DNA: TGTGCCAGCAGTTTAAGGGAGCCGTACAATGAGCAGTTCTTC

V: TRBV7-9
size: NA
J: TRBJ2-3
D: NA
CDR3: CASRDNRDSTDTQYF
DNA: TGTGCCAGCAGGGATAACAGGGATTCCACAGATACGCAGTATTTT

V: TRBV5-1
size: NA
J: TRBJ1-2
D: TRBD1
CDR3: CASSFVSTGQGVYGYTF
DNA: TGCGCCAGCAGCTTCGTTTCTACGGGACAGGGGGTCTATGGCTACACCTTC

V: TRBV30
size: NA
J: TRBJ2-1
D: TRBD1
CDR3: CAWINGDRAVSNEQFF
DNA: TGTGCCTGGATCAACGGGGACAGGGCGGTAAGCAATGAGCAGTTCTTC

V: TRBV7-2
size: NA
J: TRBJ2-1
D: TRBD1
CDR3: CASSFGTAYNEQFF
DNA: TGTGCCAGCAGCTTTGGGACAGCGTACAATGAGCAGTTCTTC

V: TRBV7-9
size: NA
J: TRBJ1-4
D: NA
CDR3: CASSLQELKQVEGEKLFF
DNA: TGTGCCAGCAGCTTACAAGAGTTAAAACAGGTGGAGGGTGAAAAACTGTTTTTT

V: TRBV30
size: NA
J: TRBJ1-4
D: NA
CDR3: CAWRSTGLSEKLFF
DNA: TGTGCCTGGAGATCGACGGGACTTAGTGAAAAACTGTTTTTT